This paragraph covers one T cell receptor beta chain sequence. What it binds is not known. TCRdb analysed the reads with MiXCR anew, one entry per CDR3 protein. The data contain about 530,000 distinct CDR3 sequences, 26% of them singletons. V was pared by 5 bases and J by 5 bases, with 6 bases between. The germline gives CDR1 SGHTA, CDR2 FQGNSA. CDR3 size: 11 residues. The source of the sample is a study of T cell repertoires in cytomegalovirus infection. The overall study: It was the public TCR beta signatures that indicated both CMV infection and matching HLA type.

Whole-study findings and limits: The ex vivo response was dominated by HLA-C-restricted CMV-specific TCR beta clonotypes.

This clonotype was obtained from a human donor in good health (CMV status not recorded). Some clones in this sample may be carry-over from other donors' samples. The sample consisted of PBMCs. V gene TRBV7-2 combines with J gene TRBJ1-1; D gene ambiguous. In nucleotides, the CDR3 is TGTGCCAGCAGCCCCCAAACTGAAGCTTTCTTT. This translates into CASSPQTEAFF.